Presented here are 19 T cell receptor beta chains from one specimen sequenced in a study of cytomegalovirus exposure and HLA in healthy donors. Profiling relied on immunoSEQ multiplex PCR, and the TCRdb table lists in-frame clones only, not all of them. This table holds a few hundred thousand clones, about 90% found once. Input material: PBMCs. These receptors originate from a man aged 18 to 29 in good health and CMV-seropositive.

The CDR3 is CSVVGENYGYTF. CDR3 in DNA: TGCAGCGTTGTTGGGGAAAACTATGGCTACACCTTC. The chain recombines TRBV29-1 with TRBJ1-2; D is ambiguous. There are 12 residues in the CDR3. Germline V gene sequence: CDR1 SQVTM, CDR2 ANQGSEA. The ends were cut back, 4 bases at V and 2 bases at J, with 8 bases in the middle. Filled out from reference TRBV29-1 and TRBJ1-2, the complete variable domain reads SAVISQKPSRDICQRGTSLTIQCQVDSQVTMMFWYRQQPGQSLTLIATANQGSEATYESGFVIDKFPISRPNLTFSTLTVSNMSPEDSSIYLCSVVGENYGYTFGSGTRLTVV.

V usage is TRBV9 and J usage is TRBJ2-1; a weak D match, TRBD2 (6 bases). Per germline, CDR1 SGDLS and CDR2 YYNGEE. There are 14 residues in the CDR3. The V gene lost 4 bases and the J gene lost 9 bases, with 17 bases spanning the gap. The DNA of the CDR3 is TGTGCCAGCAGCCAACCGGGACTTTATGCTGAGCAGTTCTTC. This codes for CASSQPGLYAEQFF.

The chain employs TRBV15 and TRBJ2-3, with 9 bases matching TRBD1. This CDR3 is built from 17 residues. Germline CDR1 is LNHNV and CDR2 is YYDKDF (reference sequence). V shed 2 bases and J 4 bases; nucleotides not matched to a gene: 10. The CDR3 is CATSRPLGTGSPDTQYF. For the CDR3, the DNA is TGTGCCACCAGCAGACCCTTAGGGACAGGGAGTCCAGATACGCAGTATTTT.

This chain links TRBV7-6 with TRBJ2-2, with TRBD2 identical over 10 bases. The germline gives CDR1 SGHVS, CDR2 FNYEAQ. The CDR3 spans 17 residues. Trimming cost V 0 bases and J 2 bases; bases outside gene matches: 3. CDR3 DNA: TGTGCCAGCAGCTTAGCACTAGCGGGGCCAAACACCGGGGAGCTGTTTTTT. This sequence encodes CASSLALAGPNTGELFF. Complete variable domain (other parts from reference TRBV7-6 and TRBJ2-2): GAGVSQSPRYKVTKRGQDVALRCDPISGHVSLYWYRQALGQGPEFLTYFNYEAQQDKSGLPNDRFSAERPEGSISTLTIQRTEQRDSAMYRCASSLALAGPNTGELFFGEGSRLTVL.

This clone has just a few counts. The J gene is TRBJ2-1, the V gene TRBV6-6, with TRBD2 matching over 13 bases. Germline V gene lookup returns CDR1 MNHNY and CDR2 SVGAGI (reference sequence). The CDR3 totals 15 residues. The junction had 8 bases not matched to a gene; V was cut back by 8 bases and J by 7 bases. This CDR3 is CASRPLAGGGNEQFF. The CDR3 coding sequence is TGTGCCAGCCGTCCACTAGCGGGAGGGGGGAATGAGCAGTTCTTC.

The chain carries TRBV5-6 and TRBJ2-1; 12 bases match TRBD2. J lost 4 bases, V lost 2 bases, and 1 base had no gene match. The CDR3 sequence is 15 residues long. Per the germline V gene, CDR1 is SGHDT and CDR2 is YYEEEE. The CDR3 protein is CASSFGTSGYNEQFF. CDR3 bases: TGTGCCAGCAGCTTCGGGACTAGCGGGTACAATGAGCAGTTCTTC.

The chain recombines TRBV27 with TRBJ2-7; a weak D match, TRBD1 (6 bases). Germline loops: CDR1 MNHEY, CDR2 SMNVEV (reference sequence). Trimming pared 5 bases from V and 3 bases from J, leaving 17 bases between. This CDR3 has 15 amino acids. CDR3 sequence (DNA): TGTGCCAGCAGTCCGCAGACAGGCTCCCTCTACGAGCAGTACTTC. Translating it yields CASSPQTGSLYEQYF.

The gene calls are TRBV4-3 and TRBJ2-1, with D perhaps TRBD2 (5 bases). Trimming took 1 base from V and 0 from J, leaving 10 bases between them. Germline V gives CDR1 LGHNA, CDR2 YSLEER. CDR3 size: 16 residues. The CDR3 nucleotides are TGCGCCAGCAGCCAAGCTGTGAGCGGCTCCTACAATGAGCAGTTCTTC. Its translation is CASSQAVSGSYNEQFF.

The chain carries TRBV6-6 and TRBJ2-5; tentative D call: TRBD1 (7 bases). The length of the CDR3 is 15 residues. The germline V and J ends were trimmed by 5 bases and 4 bases, with 17 bases remaining between them. Germline V gene sequence: CDR1 MNHNY, CDR2 SVGAGI (reference sequence). The CDR3 DNA is TGTGCCAGCAGTAGACAGGGTCTGGGGGGAGAGACCCAGTACTTC. It is translated as CASSRQGLGGETQYF.

This clone was counted once. The chain recombines TRBV2 with TRBJ1-1, with D possibly matching TRBD1 (6 bases). The V gene's germline CDR1 is SNHLY and CDR2 FYNNEI. V lost 2 bases, J lost 2 bases, and 12 bases lay in between. The CDR3 totals 15 residues. The CDR3 DNA sequence: TGTGCCAGCAGTGAACAGGGGAGTCCTAACACTGAAGCTTTCTTT. Residues: CASSEQGSPNTEAFF. The variable domain in full, completed from reference TRBV2 and TRBJ1-1, reads EPEVTQTPSHQVTQMGQEVILRCVPISNHLYFYWYRQILGQKVEFLVSFYNNEISEKSEIFDDQFSVERPDGSNFTLKIRSTKLEDSAMYFCASSEQGSPNTEAFFGQGTRLTVV.

The chain combines TRBV15 with TRBJ1-1, with D possibly TRBD1 on 6 matching bases. The CDR3 loop spans 14 amino acids. The ends were cut back, 0 bases at V and 11 bases at J, with 16 bases in the middle. Germline V CDR1 and CDR2: LNHNV, YYDKDF (reference sequence). CDR3 in amino acids: CATSREAGARGAFF. DNA of the CDR3: TGTGCCACCAGCAGAGAGGCGGGGGCTCGAGGGGCTTTCTTT. The whole variable domain, remainder taken from reference TRBV15 and TRBJ1-1, is DAMVIQNPRYQVTQFGKPVTLSCSQTLNHNVMYWYQQKSSQAPKLLFHYYDKDFNNEADTPDNFQSRRPNTSFCFLDIRSPGLGDTAMYLCATSREAGARGAFFGQGTRLTVV.

This chain uses TRBV4-2 with TRBJ1-5; D is ambiguous. V was shortened by 0 bases and J by 3 bases, with 15 bases between the two germline ends. The CDR3 sequence is 17 residues long. CDR1 LGHNA and CDR2 YNFKEQ come from the germline V gene. In nucleotides, the CDR3 is TGTGCCAGCAGCCAAGACAGGAGACAAACCTACAATCAGCCCCAGCATTTT. The encoded protein is CASSQDRRQTYNQPQHF.

The count of this clone is one. The chain is built from TRBV28 and TRBJ2-3; 7 nucleotides align to TRBD2. Germline assignment: CDR1 MDHEN and CDR2 SYDVKM. CDR3 length: 14 amino acids. After removal of 10 bases from V and 4 bases from J, the junction contained 11 bases not matched to a gene. For the CDR3, the DNA is TGTGCCATCAACCAGGGAGGGGATGCAGATACGCAGTATTTT. This encodes CAINQGGDADTQYF.

The CDR3: CASSQDAENTEAFF. CDR3 DNA sequence: TGCGCCAGCAGCCAAGATGCCGAGAACACTGAAGCTTTCTTT. V usage is TRBV4-3 and J usage is TRBJ1-1, with D unclear. The CDR3 is 14 residues long. CDR1 LGHNA and CDR2 YSLEER come from the germline V gene. Trimming removed 0 bases at V and 1 base at J, with 6 bases between.

Notes on this clone: The sample has other DNA sequences that encode this CDR3 too. This rearrangement joins TRBV7-9 to TRBJ2-6; D is unclear. V shed 4 bases and J shed 1 base, with 5 bases lying between them. CDR1 SEHNR and CDR2 FQNEAQ come from the germline V gene (reference sequence). CDR3 length: 14 residues. For the CDR3, the DNA is TGTGCCAGCAGCTCCGGATCTGGGGCCAACGTCCTGACTTTC. Translating it yields CASSSGSGANVLTF. Looking up the rest from reference TRBV7-9 and TRBJ2-6 gives the full variable domain: DTGVSQNPRHKITKRGQNVTFRCDPISEHNRLYWYRQTLGQGPEFLTYFQNEAQLEKSRLLSDRFSAERPKGSFSTLEIQRTEQGDSAMYLCASSSGSGANVLTFGAGSRLTVL.

V and J are TRBV27 and TRBJ1-3, with no clear D. Germline CDR1 is MNHEY and CDR2 is SMNVEV (reference sequence). The CDR3 loop spans 15 amino acids. V lost 5 bases and J lost 0, with 11 bases in between. CDR3 sequence: CASSPSVGSGNTIYF. For the CDR3, the DNA is TGTGCCAGCAGTCCCTCGGTGGGCTCTGGAAACACCATATATTTT.

The V call is TRBV19, the J call TRBJ2-3, with D possibly matching TRBD1 (5 bases). Trimming shortened V by 0 bases and J by 2 bases, and 6 bases separated the two germline ends. Germline V gene data show CDR1 as LNHDA and CDR2 as SQIVND (reference sequence). The CDR3 runs to 14 residues. CDR3 loop: CASSIDRVTDTQYF. The CDR3 nucleotides are TGTGCCAGTAGTATAGACAGGGTCACAGATACGCAGTATTTT.

The chain links TRBV14 to TRBJ2-7; D gene uncertain. The CDR3 is made up of 17 amino acids. V was trimmed by 4 bases and J by 2 bases, leaving 21 bases between them. CDR1 SGHDN and CDR2 FVKESK come from the germline V gene. CDR3 region: CASSRNPGFASAYEQYF. The CDR3 coding sequence is TGTGCCAGCAGCCGTAACCCCGGATTTGCGTCCGCCTACGAGCAGTACTTC.

This clone has only a few counts. The chain is built from TRBV2 and TRBJ2-7; no clear D gene. The V end lost 3 bases, the J end lost 0 bases, and 6 bases lay between the germline ends. This CDR3 spans 13 amino acids. Germline V CDR1 and CDR2: SNHLY, FYNNEI. CDR3 protein: CASSDDTSYEQYF. The CDR3, as DNA: TGTGCCAGCAGTGATGACACCTCCTACGAGCAGTACTTC.